This T cell receptor beta chain was obtained from a study of OX40 agonist ivuxolimab in advanced cancers. At the level of the study: Each patient was given ivuxolimab into a vein every 2 weeks, at 0.01 to 10 mg/kg. Study outcomes and limitations: The CD4+ and CD8+ T cells in the blood had expanded clonally by week 6 at 0.1 to 3.0 mg/kg. There were, on average, more expanded clones in CD8+ T cells than in CD4+.

This clone was observed a single time. The antigen is undetermined. The CDR3 covers 15 residues. CDR1 and CDR2 (germline): MNHNS, SASEGT. V lost 8 bases to trimming and J lost 4 bases, with 20 bases between them. Assay used: immunoSEQ multiplex PCR; TCRdb lists only in-frame clones, some missing. This table has tens of thousands of clones, roughly 91% appearing once. Blood sampling was done at baseline, cycle 4 day 1, and cycle 7 day 1. V usage is TRBV6-1 and J usage is TRBJ1-2, with a tentative D call TRBD1 (5 bases). The sequence was obtained from an adult with an advanced solid tumor such as melanoma, head and neck, liver or kidney cancer. The specimen comprised CD4+ or CD8+ T cells sorted from blood, sampled in a trial of the OX40 agonist ivuxolimab. Written as DNA, the CDR3 is TGTGCCAGCCTGGCTTACGGGGCGCAAGGCTATGGCTACACCTTC. This translates into CASLAYGAQGYGYTF.